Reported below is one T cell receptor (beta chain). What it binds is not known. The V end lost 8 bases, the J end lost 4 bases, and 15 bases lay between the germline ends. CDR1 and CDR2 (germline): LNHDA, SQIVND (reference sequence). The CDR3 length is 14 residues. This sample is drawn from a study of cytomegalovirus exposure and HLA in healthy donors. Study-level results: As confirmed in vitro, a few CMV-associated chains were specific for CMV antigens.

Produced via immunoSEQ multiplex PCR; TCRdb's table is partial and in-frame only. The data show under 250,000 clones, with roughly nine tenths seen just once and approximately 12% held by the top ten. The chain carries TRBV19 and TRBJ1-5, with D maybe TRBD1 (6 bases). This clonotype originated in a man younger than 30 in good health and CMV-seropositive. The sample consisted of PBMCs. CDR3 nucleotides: TGTGCCAGTCAACAGGGTCGGGGTAATCAGCCCCAGCATTTT. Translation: CASQQGRGNQPQHF.